This is a list of T cell receptor beta chains from one sample in a study of blood T cell repertoires in COVID-19. Clones were sequenced by immunoSEQ multiplex PCR, and TCRdb holds only the in-frame ones, with some missing. The sample includes 130,000 to 150,000 clones, 85% to 90% of them seen just once. What was sequenced was peripheral blood. Receptors were obtained from a woman aged 60-75 years with active COVID-19. Both conserved end residues are part of each CDR3. Fields, in order: V gene, J gene, D gene, clone size, CDR3 DNA, CDR3 protein. The D gene is left open where the match is weak. The listing skips clone size in some rows; elsewhere it reads once, few, many or a size class.

TRBV5-5	TRBJ2-1	NA	NA	TGTGCCAGCAGCTTGGAGGGGGAAGCCGATGAGCAGTTCTTC	CASSLEGEADEQFF
TRBV9	TRBJ1-5	NA	NA	TGTGCCAGCAGCGTAGGTCCTACAGACCATCAGCCCCAGCATTTT	CASSVGPTDHQPQHF
TRBV4-1	TRBJ2-7	NA	NA	TGCGCCAGCAGCCTAACTAGGCCGCCCTACGAGCAGTACTTC	CASSLTRPPYEQYF
TRBV4-3	TRBJ2-1	TRBD2	NA	TGCGCCAGCAGCCAAGCCGCGGGACTAGCGGGCTACAATGAGCAGTTCTTC	CASSQAAGLAGYNEQFF
TRBV4-3	TRBJ2-7	TRBD2	NA	TGCGCCAGCAGCCCCGGCTCGACTAGCGGGAGCCCTAGCTACGAGCAGTACTTC	CASSPGSTSGSPSYEQYF
TRBV28	TRBJ1-2	NA	NA	TGTGCCAGCAGTTTAGAAACAGTTAACTATGGCTACACCTTC	CASSLETVNYGYTF
TRBV28	TRBJ2-4	TRBD1	NA	TGTGCCAGCAGTTTCAGGATTGGCAAACAGGGGGCCCCCAAAAACATTCAGTACTTC	CASSFRIGKQGAPKNIQYF
TRBV7-3	TRBJ2-7	TRBD1	NA	TGTGCCAGCAGCCCCGGGACAGGGGCCTACGAGCAGTACTTC	CASSPGTGAYEQYF
TRBV10-3	TRBJ1-6	NA	NA	TGTGCCGTGGCCGAGGGGGGGCGAGGTTCACCCCTCCACTTT	CAVAEGGRGSPLHF
TRBV7-9	TRBJ1-1	NA	NA	TGTGCCAGCAGCCAGGGATCTCCGTACACTGAAGCTTTCTTT	CASSQGSPYTEAFF
TRBV5-1	TRBJ2-7	NA	NA	TGCGCCAGCAGCCCAACGAGAGGGGACACCTACGAGCAGTACTTC	CASSPTRGDTYEQYF
TRBV5-4	TRBJ2-3	NA	NA	TGTGCCAGCAGCTTGGGGCAGTCCAGCACAGATACGCAGTATTTT	CASSLGQSSTDTQYF
TRBV4-2	TRBJ2-7	TRBD2	NA	TGTGCCAGCAGCCAAGAAGGCGGGAGGGTGGCCTACGAGCAGTACTTC	CASSQEGGRVAYEQYF
TRBV3-1/TRBV3-2	TRBJ2-1	TRBD2	NA	TGTGCCAGCAGCCTGAATACCGGGACTAGCGAAAACAATGAGCAGTTCTTC	CASSLNTGTSENNEQFF
TRBV7-3	TRBJ2-1	NA	NA	TGTGCCAGCAGCGAGAGCTCCTACAATGAGCAGTTCTTC	CASSESSYNEQFF
TRBV23-1	TRBJ1-5	TRBD1	few	TGCGCCAGCAGCAGACAGGGGGCGCGGGTCCAAAGCAATCAGCCCCAGCATTTT	CASSRQGARVQSNQPQHF
TRBV5-1	TRBJ2-3	NA	few	TGCGCCAGCAGCTTGGCCGTTATTGTCAGCACAGATACGCAGTATTTT	CASSLAVIVSTDTQYF
TRBV4-3	TRBJ1-1	NA	NA	TGCGCCAGCAGCCAAGAATCTAGGGGCGCAACCTCCTCCGTTTTT	CASSQESRGATSSVF
TRBV5-4	TRBJ2-3	TRBD2	few	TGTGCCAGCTTAAGGACTAGCGAACCAGATACGCAGTATTTT	CASLRTSEPDTQYF
TRBV2	TRBJ1-6	NA	NA	TGTGCCAGCAGTGAGTTCACAAATAATTCACCCCTCCACTTT	CASSEFTNNSPLHF
TRBV9	TRBJ1-4	NA	NA	TGTGCCAGCAGCCCAGAGGCAACAACTAATGAAAAACTGTTTTTT	CASSPEATTNEKLFF
TRBV27	TRBJ2-3	NA	once	TGTGCCAGCAACCCAGGCAGTCGCACAGATACGCAGTATTTT	CASNPGSRTDTQYF
TRBV5-1	TRBJ2-7	TRBD1	NA	TGCGCCAGCAGTATCCATGGGACAGGGGGCGACGAGCAGTACTTC	CASSIHGTGGDEQYF
TRBV19	TRBJ2-1	NA	NA	TGTGCCAGTAGTTTCCTGACAGGCCAGCAGTTCTTC	CASSFLTGQQFF
TRBV5-5	TRBJ1-2	NA	NA	TGTGCCAGCAGCCCCGGTGGGGGCGTTAACTATGGCTACACCTTC	CASSPGGGVNYGYTF
TRBV10-3	TRBJ1-4	NA	once	TGTGCCATCAGAGGGGGAGTGGGTGAAAAACTGTTTTTT	CAIRGGVGEKLFF
TRBV2	TRBJ1-5	NA	once	TGTGCCAGCAGTGATACCCTTCTTCGGCGGGATCAGCCCCAGCATTTT	CASSDTLLRRDQPQHF
TRBV7-6	TRBJ1-2	TRBD1	NA	TGTGCCAGCAGCCCGGACAGGGTACGGGATGGCTACACCTTC	CASSPDRVRDGYTF
TRBV13	TRBJ2-1	TRBD2	NA	TGTGCCAGCAGCCCCCCGGGACTAGCTGATTACAATGAGCAGTTCTTC	CASSPPGLADYNEQFF
TRBV27	TRBJ1-4	TRBD1	NA	TGTGCCAGCAGACGTGACAGGGTTAATGAAAAACTGTTTTTT	CASRRDRVNEKLFF
TRBV27	TRBJ1-1	TRBD1	NA	TGTGCCAGCAGTAAAAAAGCAGGGGGGAACACTGAAGCTTTCTTT	CASSKKAGGNTEAFF
TRBV28	TRBJ1-1	NA	NA	TGTGCCAGCAGTCCACTTAGGCAGGGGACTGAAGCTTTCTTT	CASSPLRQGTEAFF
TRBV5-1	TRBJ2-2	TRBD1	NA	TGCGCCAGCAGCTTGGCCAGGACAGGGGGCAGAACCGGGGAGCTGTTTTTT	CASSLARTGGRTGELFF
TRBV5-1	TRBJ2-1	TRBD1	NA	TGCGCCAGCAGCTCTAGGACAGGGTTTCCGAATGAGCAGTTCTTC	CASSSRTGFPNEQFF
TRBV5-1	TRBJ1-3	NA	NA	TGCGCCAGCGCCAGGGGAAACACCATATATTTT	CASARGNTIYF
TRBV6-1	TRBJ1-2	TRBD1	NA	TGTGCCAGCAGTGAAATAAGGGGGCGAGATGGCTACACCTTC	CASSEIRGRDGYTF
TRBV20-1	TRBJ2-1	NA	NA	TGCAGTGCTAGTCCTCTAGCGTGGGACAATGAGCAGTTCTTC	CSASPLAWDNEQFF
TRBV6-5	TRBJ2-7	TRBD2	NA	TGTGCCAGCAGGGCTGGACTAGCGGGAGACTACGAGCAGTACTTC	CASRAGLAGDYEQYF
TRBV10-2	TRBJ2-7	TRBD2	NA	TGCGCCAGCAGTTTAGCGGGAGCCTACGAGCAGTACTTC	CASSLAGAYEQYF
TRBV28	TRBJ1-2	NA	NA	TGTGCCAGCAGTTTATTTGGGGGAGGGAACTATGGCTACACCTTC	CASSLFGGGNYGYTF
TRBV3-1/TRBV3-2	TRBJ2-5	TRBD1	NA	TGTGCCAGCAGCCCGACAGGGCAAGAGACCCAGTACTTC	CASSPTGQETQYF
TRBV3-1/TRBV3-2	TRBJ1-6	NA	NA	TGTGCCAGCAGCCGGGGGGGAGGTGATTCACCCCTCCACTTT	CASSRGGGDSPLHF
TRBV7-8	TRBJ2-3	TRBD2	NA	TGTGCCAGCAGCCGACGGGGCGGGAGGTCCACCACAGATACGCAGTATTTT	CASSRRGGRSTTDTQYF
TRBV19	TRBJ2-1	NA	once	TGTGCCAGTAGCACGGGACAACTCAATGAGCAGTTCTTC	CASSTGQLNEQFF
TRBV7-3	TRBJ2-2	TRBD1	NA	TGTGCCAGCAGCCCTGGACAGGGTCGAGGGGAGCTGTTTTTT	CASSPGQGRGELFF
TRBV7-2	TRBJ2-7	NA	NA	TGTGCCAGCAGCTTTGACTGGAGCTCCTACGAGCAGTACTTC	CASSFDWSSYEQYF
TRBV29-1	TRBJ1-1	TRBD1	NA	TGCAGCGTTACAGGGGGCAATACTGAAGCTTTCTTT	CSVTGGNTEAFF
TRBV19	TRBJ2-2	NA	NA	TGTGCCAGTATAAGAGGAATGAACACCGGGGAGCTGTTTTTT	CASIRGMNTGELFF
TRBV5-1	TRBJ1-1	TRBD1	NA	TGCGCCAGCAGCCAGGGGACAGGGAAGTACACTGAAGCTTTCTTT	CASSQGTGKYTEAFF
TRBV28	TRBJ2-7	TRBD1	NA	TGTGCCAGCAGTTCCTCCGGGACAGGGAGGTACGAGCAGTACTTC	CASSSSGTGRYEQYF
TRBV6-6	TRBJ1-5	NA	NA	TGTGCCAGCAGTTACCAAGGGGGAGGGGGTCAGCCCCAGCATTTT	CASSYQGGGGQPQHF
TRBV4-2	TRBJ2-2	TRBD2	NA	TGTGCCAGCAGCCAAGATGGGACTAGCGGGACCGGGGAGCTGTTTTTT	CASSQDGTSGTGELFF
TRBV7-2	TRBJ1-1	NA	NA	TGTGCCAGCAGCTTATCCGGGAACACTGAAGCTTTCTTT	CASSLSGNTEAFF